This T cell receptor beta chain stems from a study of PD-L1 blockade in urothelial cancer. Across the study: Atezolizumab 1,200 mg was given intravenously every 3 weeks, starting 2014. Each participant's history included 0 to 3 prior chemotherapy regimens.

Each PCR had synthetic TCR analog templates added to it as a spike-in. Generated by immunoSEQ multiplex PCR, the TCRdb table keeps only in-frame clones and is missing some. The sample yields roughly 28,000 clones, approximately 81% seen once. Time point of the sample: peripheral blood 6 weeks after treatment start. Per patient, between 1 and 8 samples were collected at pretreatment and on-treatment time points. CDR1 and CDR2 from the germline V gene are SGHRS and YFSETQ. V shed 4 bases and J 4 bases; nucleotides not matched to a gene: 11. This CDR3 has 16 amino acids. The gene calls are TRBV5-1 and TRBJ1-5; 7 bases agree with TRBD1. The sequence came from a man between 65 and 80 years old with urothelial cancer. This specimen consisted of PBMCs, obtained around atezolizumab (anti-PD-L1) treatment. The chain's CDR3 is CASSPGGTATNQPQHF. The CDR3 nucleotides are TGCGCCAGCAGCCCGGGGGGGACAGCTACTAATCAGCCCCAGCATTTT.